This T cell receptor (beta chain) comes out of a study of blood T cell repertoires in COVID-19. Study-level information: From the United States, Italy and Spain came samples of acute and convalescent COVID-19. Nucleic acid was either cDNA or gDNA, and it came from T cells, B-cell-depleted T cells, or PBMCs.

Germline V gene data show CDR1 as WSHSY and CDR2 as SAAADI. This CDR3 has 13 residues. Deletions cut 10 bases from V and 2 bases from J, with 14 bases between. In the authors' workflow: The assay estimated nucleated cells by amplifying reference gene primers. Sequencing used immunoSEQ multiplex PCR; TCRdb keeps in-frame clones, though not all of them. For V, J and clone size, that table is used; D and trimming come from the DNA. This sample has about 35,000 clones, with 75% to 90% found just once. Sequenced material: peripheral blood. The receptor comes from a man aged 55-75 years with active or convalescent COVID-19. The chain has TRBV10-2 and TRBJ1-1, with D maybe TRBD1 (6 bases). This CDR3 is CATRRTANTEAFF. The CDR3 bases are TGCGCCACTAGGCGGACAGCCAACACTGAAGCTTTCTTT.